This note documents a single T cell receptor (beta chain) sequence. Its antigen is not known. The entry originates in a study of shared clonotypes between healthy human individuals. Study-level points and caveats: Tissues were not sampled, only blood, and their repertoires likely differ.

Naive CD8 cells comprised CD45RO-negative, CCR7-positively selected cells, excluding terminally differentiated effector memory CD45RA+ cells. Sequencing was performed with immunoSEQ multiplex PCR; in TCRdb, only in-frame clones are kept and a portion is missing. The data show some 1,900,000 clones, about 95% seen once. This clonotype originated in a man between 18 and 35 years old in good health. The specimen sequenced was naive CD8+ T cells sorted from blood.

CDR3 sequence: CASSVDAGERETQYF. In DNA, the CDR3 is TGTGCCAGCAGCGTAGATGCAGGGGAAAGGGAGACCCAGTACTTC. The genes are TRBV9 and TRBJ2-5; D perhaps matches TRBD1 (6 bases). The length of the CDR3 is 15 residues. Germline CDR1 and CDR2: SGDLS and YYNGEE. Trimming left V 0 bases short and J 5 bases short, with 14 bases between.